The 8 T cell receptor beta chains given below trace back to one sample, sequenced in a study of STAT5B mutations in CD4+ large granular lymphocyte leukemia. Here immunoSEQ multiplex PCR was the method, and the copy in TCRdb shows in-frame clones only, minus some. The repertoire has tens of thousands of clones, roughly 80% of them found once; the top ten carry less than 0.4%. Input material: CD4+ T cells from blood buffy coats. All receptors derive from a human donor in good health.

The chain combines TRBV4-2 with TRBJ2-2; weak D call: TRBD1 (7 bases). Germline V CDR1 and CDR2: LGHNA, YNFKEQ. Trimming removed 0 bases from V and 4 bases from J, with 12 bases in between. The CDR3 has 16 residues. The chain's CDR3 is CASSQDPRGVTGELFF. The CDR3 DNA reads TGTGCCAGCAGCCAAGACCCCAGGGGGGTCACCGGGGAGCTGTTTTTT.

This chain joins TRBV7-3 and TRBJ2-5; TRBD2 matches 15 bases. Trimming took 5 bases from V and 3 from J; bases not matched to a gene: 10. Looked up from germline, CDR1 is SGHTA and CDR2 is FQGTGA. The CDR3 is 18 amino acids. The CDR3 protein is CASSLNPGTSGGKETQYF. The CDR3 DNA reads as TGTGCCAGCAGCCTCAACCCGGGGACTAGCGGGGGGAAAGAGACCCAGTACTTC.

The V and J genes are TRBV7-3 and TRBJ2-2; D not resolved. V was cut by 4 bases and J by 0 bases, with 3 bases left in between. CDR3 length: 13 amino acids. CDR1 is SGHTA, CDR2 FQGTGA, per germline. CDR3 loop: CASSSTNTGELFF. DNA of the CDR3: TGTGCCAGCAGCTCTACGAACACCGGGGAGCTGTTTTTT.

This clone was recorded once. The rearrangement links TRBV15 to TRBJ2-2; possible D gene TRBD2, 6 bases. The CDR3 has 15 amino acids. V was trimmed by 3 bases and J by 1 base, leaving 9 bases between them. The germline V gene has CDR1 LNHNV and CDR2 YYDKDF (reference sequence). CDR3 in DNA: TGTGCCACCAGCAGGGACGGGAGGAACACCGGGGAGCTGTTTTTT. Protein: CATSRDGRNTGELFF. Full variable domain (remainder filled in from reference TRBV15 and TRBJ2-2): DAMVIQNPRYQVTQFGKPVTLSCSQTLNHNVMYWYQQKSSQAPKLLFHYYDKDFNNEADTPDNFQSRRPNTSFCFLDIRSPGLGDTAMYLCATSRDGRNTGELFFGEGSRLTVL.

This clone turned up a few times. This chain joins TRBV6-1 and TRBJ1-5; the D is unclear. V lost 3 bases and J lost 3, with 6 bases in between. The CDR3 is 13 amino acids. Germline V lookup: CDR1 MNHNS, CDR2 SASEGT. As DNA, the CDR3 is TGTGCCAGCAGTGACACCTCCAATCAGCCCCAGCATTTT. Its translation: CASSDTSNQPQHF.

This chain connects TRBV11-3 to TRBJ1-1, with 8 bases fitting TRBD1. Trimming took 5 bases from V and 7 from J; bases not matched to a gene: 3. The CDR3 loop spans 12 amino acids. Germline CDR1 SGHNT, CDR2 YENEEA. The CDR3 loop is CASSVQGGEAFF. CDR3 DNA: TGTGCCAGCAGCGTACAGGGGGGTGAAGCTTTCTTT.

A word on this clone: Other nucleotide sequences from this sample produce the same CDR3. The chain employs TRBV6-5 and TRBJ2-7, with TRBD1 identical over 10 bases. CDR1 is MNHEY, CDR2 SVGAGI, per germline. Trimming removed 2 bases from V and 1 base from J; junction bases left unmatched: 2. CDR3 length equals 15 residues. The CDR3 region is CASSYRDRGSYEQYF. For the CDR3, the DNA is TGTGCCAGCAGTTACAGGGACAGGGGATCCTACGAGCAGTACTTC.

The chain couples TRBV19 to TRBJ2-5, with D perhaps matching TRBD1 (5 bases). The CDR3 totals 13 residues. The germline V gene has CDR1 LNHDA and CDR2 SQIVND (reference sequence). Trimming shortened V by 4 bases and J by 6 bases, and 12 bases separated the two germline ends. CDR3 DNA sequence: TGTGCCAGTAGTAGTCAGGGTTTGAAGACCCAGTACTTC. Translating gives CASSSQGLKTQYF.